The clone carrying this T cell receptor (beta chain) came up many times. Its antigen is unidentified. This sample was taken from a study of CD8 T cells in ankylosing spondylitis. Overall study findings and caveats: A TCR beta motif made of 7 to 9 highly homologous variants seemed typical of ankylosing spondylitis blood. There were earlier reports of some motif variants in reactive arthritis synovial fluid and blood. Researchers reportedly found disease-linked clones significantly enriched in matched ankylosing spondylitis synovial fluid.

TCRdb passed the 5' RACE reads through MiXCR, listing each CDR3 protein once. The sample includes 800,000 to 900,000 distinct CDR3 sequences, approximately 12% of them seen just once. CDR3 length: 12 amino acids. V shed 5 bases and J shed 6 bases, with 11 bases lying between them. Germline V gene data show CDR1 as KGHSH and CDR2 as LQKENI. The sequenced sample was blood, either unsorted or a sorted T cell fraction (not recorded which). The chain joins TRBV18 to TRBJ2-7; D possibly uses TRBD1 or TRBD2 (6 bases each). The source is a male donor with ankylosing spondylitis. The CDR3 reads CASSYEGGEQYF. The DNA for the CDR3 is TGTGCCAGCTCATACGAGGGGGGCGAGCAGTACTTC.